The 18 T cell receptor beta chains below were found in one sample sequenced in a study of cytomegalovirus exposure and HLA in healthy donors. Primers included in the PCR were 60 Vbeta and 13 Jbeta primers. Repertoires were generated with immunoSEQ multiplex PCR, while TCRdb's copy carries only in-frame clones and drops some. The repertoire holds 200,000 to 250,000 clones, with approximately 80% as singletons. Sequenced: PBMCs. These receptors were obtained from a woman aged 40 to 50 in good health and CMV-seronegative.

The V call is TRBV30, the J call TRBJ1-1; a possible D gene is TRBD1 (6 bases). Germline V gives CDR1 GTSNPN, CDR2 SVGIG (reference sequence). CDR3 length: 14 amino acids. The V and J ends lost 6 bases and 2 bases respectively, with 16 bases between them. The CDR3 reads CACKPGEQNTEAFF. The CDR3 nucleotides are TGTGCCTGCAAGCCAGGGGAGCAAAACACTGAAGCTTTCTTT.

The chain joins TRBV6-1 to TRBJ2-7; TRBD1 agrees at 7 bases. Germline loops: CDR1 MNHNS, CDR2 SASEGT. The CDR3 contains 11 residues. V lost 8 bases, J lost 4 bases, and 2 bases stayed unmatched. In nucleotides, the CDR3 is TGTGCCAGCTTCAGGGGGTACGAGCAGTACTTC. Protein product: CASFRGYEQYF.

Written as DNA, the CDR3 is TGTGCCTGGAGTCGTACCGGGGAGCTGTTTTTT. Translation gives CAWSRTGELFF. The chain uses TRBV30 and TRBJ2-2; D gene ambiguous. CDR1 and CDR2 (germline): GTSNPN, SVGIG (reference sequence). CDR3 length equals 11 residues. The V end was cut by 2 bases, the J end by 5 bases, with 3 bases between.

This sequence joins TRBV7-2 and TRBJ1-3, with D possibly TRBD1 on 5 matching bases. The CDR3 covers 15 residues. Between the trimmed V and J ends, which lost 1 base and 0 bases, there was a span of 7 bases. Germline values: CDR1 SGHTA, CDR2 FQGNSA. CDR3 nucleotide sequence: TGTGCCAGCAGCTTAGGACAGAACTCTGGAAACACCATATATTTT. This sequence encodes CASSLGQNSGNTIYF.

V gene TRBV4-1 combines with J gene TRBJ1-2; 7 positions match TRBD1. The V gene end was trimmed by 4 bases and the J gene end by 4 bases; junction bases not matched to a gene: 3. There are 13 residues in the CDR3. The germline gives CDR1 MGHRA, CDR2 YSYEKL. CDR3: CASSPRDSYGYTF. CDR3 coding DNA: TGCGCCAGCAGCCCGCGGGACAGCTATGGCTACACCTTC.

This clone was recorded once. The rearrangement links TRBV5-4 to TRBJ2-7; 12 bases align to TRBD2. The junction had 5 bases not matched to a gene; V was cut back by 3 bases and J by 1 base. The CDR3 extends over 16 amino acids. From germline, CDR1 is SGHNT and CDR2 YYREEE (reference sequence). The CDR3 protein is CASSSPTSGGSYEQYF. The CDR3 DNA reads TGTGCCAGCAGCTCGCCGACTAGCGGGGGTTCCTACGAGCAGTACTTC. The full variable domain, its missing parts supplied by reference TRBV5-4 and TRBJ2-7, is ETGVTQSPTHLIKTRGQQVTLRCSSQSGHNTVSWYQQALGQGPQFIFQYYREEENGRGNFPPRFSGLQFPNYSSELNVNALELDDSALYLCASSSPTSGGSYEQYFGPGTRLTVT.

The genes are TRBV28 and TRBJ2-5; 8 bases fit TRBD2. The CDR3 spans 12 residues. The junction had 6 bases not matched to a gene; V was cut back by 10 bases and J by 5 bases. Germline lookup yields CDR1 MDHEN and CDR2 SYDVKM. The CDR3 sequence is CATSGGPETQYF. For the CDR3, the DNA is TGTGCCACCTCGGGGGGGCCGGAGACCCAGTACTTC. Full variable domain (outside the CDR3, taken from reference TRBV28 and TRBJ2-5): DVKVTQSSRYLVKRTGEKVFLECVQDMDHENMFWYRQDPGLGLRLIYFSYDVKMKEKGDIPEGYSVSREKKERFSLILESASTNQTSMYLCATSGGPETQYFGPGTRLLVL.

CDR3 sequence (DNA): TGTGCCAGCAGCCTATCGACTAGCGGGGGGGCTGTGTTGGAGACCCAGTACTTC. Translating it yields CASSLSTSGGAVLETQYF. The chain combines TRBV9 with TRBJ2-5; 14 bases agree with TRBD2. The CDR3 is 18 amino acids. The V gene's germline CDR1 is SGDLS and CDR2 YYNGEE. V lost 4 bases, J lost 5 bases, and 13 bases stayed unmatched. Full variable domain (rest looked up from reference TRBV9 and TRBJ2-5): DSGVTQTPKHLITATGQRVTLRCSPRSGDLSVYWYQQSLDQGLQFLIQYYNGEERAKGNILERFSAQQFPDLHSELNLSSLELGDSALYFCASSLSTSGGAVLETQYFGPGTRLLVL.

The sample holds one count of this clone. The chain recombines TRBV6-6 with TRBJ2-5; D is ambiguous. Germline-derived CDR1 and CDR2 are MNHNY and SVGAGI (reference sequence). The germline V and J ends were trimmed by 2 bases and 5 bases, with 6 bases remaining between them. The CDR3 is made up of 12 amino acids. The CDR3 nucleotides are TGTGCCAGCAGTTACAGCGCGGAGACCCAGTACTTC. Amino acids: CASSYSAETQYF.

The chain carries TRBV9 and TRBJ1-2; no definite D call. Trimming cost V 4 bases and J 0 bases, with 10 bases left between them. Germline V lookup: CDR1 SGDLS, CDR2 YYNGEE. The length of the CDR3 is 14 residues. This CDR3 is CASSLGDANYGYTF. The CDR3 DNA reads as TGTGCCAGCAGCCTCGGGGATGCTAACTATGGCTACACCTTC.

The chain recombines TRBV4-1 with TRBJ1-2; the D gene is possibly TRBD1 (5 bases). The CDR3 loop spans 13 amino acids. CDR1 MGHRA and CDR2 YSYEKL come from the germline V gene. Trimming removed 4 bases at V and 0 bases at J, with 6 bases between. Here the CDR3 DNA reads TGCGCCAGCAGCCCGGACACTAACTATGGCTACACCTTC. Its translation is CASSPDTNYGYTF.

The chain combines TRBV28 with TRBJ2-5; 7 positions agree with TRBD2. The CDR3 loop spans 17 amino acids. Germline V gene sequence: CDR1 MDHEN, CDR2 SYDVKM. The V and J ends lost 8 bases and 4 bases, in that order; junction bases with no gene match: 19. CDR3 residues: CASHVAGRGRGRETQYF. The CDR3 region has the DNA TGTGCCAGCCACGTGGCGGGGAGGGGTAGAGGAAGAGAGACCCAGTACTTC.

V gene TRBV20-1 combines with J gene TRBJ1-6; 8 positions agree with TRBD1. CDR1 is DFQATT and CDR2 is SNEGSKA in the germline V gene (reference sequence). There are 11 residues in the CDR3. With 6 bases clipped from V and 12 bases from J, the junction kept 4 bases outside the gene matches. The CDR3, as DNA: TGCAGTGCGTCGACAGGGGAACCCCTCCACTTT. Residues: CSASTGEPLHF.

The chain joins TRBV5-1 to TRBJ1-3; 8 nucleotides agree with TRBD1. Germline V gives CDR1 SGHRS, CDR2 YFSETQ. The CDR3 spans 14 residues. V shed 7 bases and J 4 bases; nucleotides not matched to a gene: 7. Here the CDR3 reads CASSGGAGGNTIYF. The CDR3 region has the DNA TGCGCCAGCTCAGGGGGCGCGGGCGGAAACACCATATATTTT.

The chain couples TRBV9 to TRBJ2-5, with 8 bases aligning to TRBD1. In germline, CDR1 is SGDLS, CDR2 YYNGEE. The CDR3 is made up of 15 amino acids. V gave up 6 bases and J gave up 5 bases; unmatched junction bases: 12. The CDR3 sequence is CASTQTDRVVETQYF. DNA for the CDR3: TGTGCCAGCACCCAAACGGACAGGGTGGTGGAGACCCAGTACTTC.

The chain has TRBV7-8 and TRBJ1-1; 12 bases map to TRBD1. CDR3 length: 13 residues. Trimming removed 5 bases from V and 9 bases from J; junction bases left unmatched: 4. The germline V gene has CDR1 SGHVS and CDR2 FQNEAQ. CDR3 nucleotides: TGTGCCAGCAGCCCGGGACAGGGGGCGAAAGCTTTCTTT. This sequence encodes CASSPGQGAKAFF.

The chain joins TRBV7-3 to TRBJ1-5, with TRBD1 matching 7 bases. The CDR3 consists of 22 residues. Germline CDR1 SGHTA, CDR2 FQGTGA. V lost 1 base to trimming and J lost 0 bases; unmatched junction nucleotides: 21. The CDR3 loop reads CASSLIMVVGRQGQYSNQPQHF. The CDR3 DNA reads TGTGCCAGCAGCTTAATCATGGTAGTTGGTCGACAGGGTCAATATAGCAATCAGCCCCAGCATTTT.

The table lists this clone with a count of one. The chain recombines TRBV10-3 with TRBJ2-7; TRBD1 agrees at 9 bases. Germline CDR1 is ENHRY and CDR2 is SYGVKD. This CDR3 comprises 15 residues. With 2 bases clipped from V and 3 bases from J, the junction kept 5 bases outside the gene matches. CDR3 residues: CAISEPGTGNYEQYF. CDR3 bases: TGTGCCATCAGTGAGCCAGGGACAGGGAACTACGAGCAGTACTTC.